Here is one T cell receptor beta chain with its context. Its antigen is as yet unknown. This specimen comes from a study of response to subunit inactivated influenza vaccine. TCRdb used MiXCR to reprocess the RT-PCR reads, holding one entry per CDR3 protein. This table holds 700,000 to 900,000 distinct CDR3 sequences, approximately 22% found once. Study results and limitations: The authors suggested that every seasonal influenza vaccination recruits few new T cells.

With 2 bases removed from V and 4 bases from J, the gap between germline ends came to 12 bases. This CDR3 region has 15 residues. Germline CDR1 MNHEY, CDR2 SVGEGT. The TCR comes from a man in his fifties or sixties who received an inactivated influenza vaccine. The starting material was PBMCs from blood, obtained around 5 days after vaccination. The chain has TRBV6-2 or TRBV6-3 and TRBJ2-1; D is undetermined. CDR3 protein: CASSYSLVGYNEQFF. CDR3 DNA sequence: TGTGCCAGCAGTTACAGCCTAGTCGGTTACAATGAGCAGTTCTTC.